The present TCR beta chain was sequenced within a study of blood T cell repertoires in COVID-19. Overall study context: Researchers got acute and convalescent COVID-19 samples from the United States, Italy and Spain.

The CDR3 has 13 amino acids. V was pared by 8 bases and J by 0 bases, with 10 bases between. Germline V gene data show CDR1 as MNHEY and CDR2 as SMNVEV (reference sequence). All enrollees were about 18 to 90 years old and from fewer than 25 US areas. In the original analysis: Reference gene primer amplification yielded estimated nucleated cell counts. Libraries were prepared by immunoSEQ multiplex PCR; TCRdb keeps only in-frame clonotypes and omits some of them. The V and J calls and clone size come from that table; D and trimming were worked out from the DNA. The data show approximately 210,000 clones, with 80% seen just once and 3.5% to 4.5% held by the top ten.

This receptor was obtained from a man aged 25 to 40 with acute COVID-19. The chain carries TRBV27 and TRBJ2-5, with D unresolved. Sequencing was done on a sample of PBMCs or T cells enriched from blood (not recorded which). The CDR3 DNA sequence: TGTGCCAGCCGGAGCGCGAACCAAGAGACCCAGTACTTC. It translates to CASRSANQETQYF.